This T cell receptor beta chain was identified during a study of T-cell reconstitution after alpha-beta-depleted transplantation in children. Germline V gene lookup returns CDR1 GTSNPN and CDR2 SVGIG (reference sequence). Trimming took 0 bases from V and 3 from J, leaving 18 bases between them. This CDR3 is built from 16 residues. This clonotype was detected ten times or more. Preparation of the TCRbeta library involved a method that used unique molecular identifiers. TCRdb reprocessed the PCR reads with MiXCR, giving one entry per CDR3 protein. The data show about 640,000 distinct CDR3 sequences, with over 15% seen just once and about 1.1% held by the top ten.

The rearrangement uses TRBV30 and TRBJ2-7; D is tentatively TRBD1 or TRBD2 (5 bases each). The TCR sequence derives from a human donor who donated a stem cell graft to a child with acute myeloid leukemia. Sample: PBMCs from the stem cell graft donor, taken from the stem cell graft. CDR3 loop: CAWSVRRGTGLYEQYF. CDR3 nucleotides: TGTGCCTGGAGTGTACGGCGAGGGACCGGGCTCTACGAGCAGTACTTC.